These 8 T cell receptor beta chains originate from one sample sequenced in a study of molecular identifiers for immune sequencing clone quantification. TCRdb called the PCR reads again in MiXCR, with one record for every CDR3 protein. In the table there are around 470,000 distinct CDR3 sequences, about 22% of which are singletons. What was sequenced was naive CD8+ T cells from blood, with Jurkat cell RNA spiked in. Documented subset: FACS-sorted CD8+CD4-CCR7+CD45RA+ naive T cells. The receptors originated from a human donor in good health. Some libraries in this study had Jurkat cell RNA spiked in.

This clonotype was seen only a few times. This rearrangement joins TRBV10-2 to TRBJ1-5, with 7 bases matching TRBD1. The CDR3 has 14 residues. The germline CDR1 and CDR2 sequences are WSHSY and SAAADI. Unmatched junction bases numbered 4, after V lost 1 base and J lost 7 bases. The CDR3 sequence is CASSEFQGDQPQHF. The CDR3 region has the DNA TGCGCCAGCAGTGAGTTCCAGGGGGACCAGCCCCAGCATTTT.

This clonotype has a handful of counts. This sequence joins TRBV29-1 and TRBJ2-5; D possibly corresponds to TRBD2 (7 bases). CDR3 size: 14 residues. Trimming took off 7 bases at V and 5 bases at J, with 20 bases between the two ends. From germline, CDR1 is SQVTM and CDR2 ANQGSEA. The CDR3 nucleotides read TGCAGCGGAACAGGGAGGGAAATTGGGGAGACCCAGTACTTC. The encoded protein is CSGTGREIGETQYF.

V gene TRBV19 combines with J gene TRBJ1-5, with D unclear. This CDR3 has 13 residues. Germline-derived CDR1 and CDR2 are LNHDA and SQIVND (reference sequence). The V end lost 4 bases, the J end lost 9 bases, and 13 bases lay between the germline ends. The CDR3 coding sequence is TGTGCCAGTAGTAACCCCCCGTTACCGCCCCAGCATTTT. Translating it yields CASSNPPLPPQHF. Full variable domain (missing parts from reference TRBV19 and TRBJ1-5): DGGITQSPKYLFRKEGQNVTLSCEQNLNHDAMYWYRQDPGQGLRLIYYSQIVNDFQKGDIAEGYSVSREKKESFPLTVTSAQKNPTAFYLCASSNPPLPPQHFGDGTRLSIL.

The table lists this clonotype with a few counts. The V gene is TRBV27, the J gene TRBJ2-5; 13 nucleotides agree with TRBD2. Germline CDR1 MNHEY, CDR2 SMNVEV (reference sequence). V lost 4 bases, J lost 5 bases, and 7 bases stayed unmatched. The CDR3 sequence is 16 residues long. The CDR3 spells CASSSPGTSGVETQYF. The DNA for the CDR3 is TGTGCCAGCAGTTCTCCCGGGACTAGCGGGGTGGAGACCCAGTACTTC.

At least ten counts were recorded for this clonotype. This chain connects TRBV29-1 to TRBJ2-1; 10 bases line up with TRBD2. The CDR3 length is 15 residues. The V and J ends lost 2 bases and 10 bases, in that order; junction bases with no gene match: 11. Germline V lookup: CDR1 SQVTM, CDR2 ANQGSEA. The CDR3 protein is CSVELLAGVSWEQFF. The CDR3 coding sequence is TGCAGCGTTGAACTGCTAGCGGGGGTGTCTTGGGAGCAGTTCTTC.

About this clonotype itself: A much larger clone differs from this one at a single base, so this may be a read error. The chain combines TRBV27 with TRBJ2-2; D may be TRBD1 or TRBD2 (5 bases each). Germline V lookup: CDR1 MNHEY, CDR2 SMNVEV (reference sequence). The CDR3 is made up of 15 amino acids. CDR3 bases: TGTGCCAGCAGTTTACGGGACGGGTACACCGGGGAGCCGTTTTTT. It is translated as CASSLRDGYTGEPFF.

This clonotype has more than one count but fewer than ten. CDR3 bases: TGTGCCAGCAGCCCACCAGAACCGGGGGCCTACCAAGAGACCCAGTACTTC. Encoded protein: CASSPPEPGAYQETQYF. The rearrangement uses TRBV3-1 and TRBJ2-5, with D possibly being TRBD1 or TRBD2 (6 bases each). With 4 bases removed from V and 0 bases from J, the gap between germline ends came to 18 bases. The CDR3 spans 17 residues. CDR1 LGHDT and CDR2 YNNKEL come from the germline V gene (reference sequence).

V gene TRBV9 combines with J gene TRBJ1-5; D not resolved. V was shortened by 1 base and J by 8 bases, with 7 bases between the two germline ends. The CDR3 length is 12 residues. Germline values: CDR1 SGDLS, CDR2 YYNGEE. CDR3 in DNA: TGTGCCAGCAGCGTACGGAAGGAGCCCCAGCATTTT. Its protein product is CASSVRKEPQHF. The complete variable domain, with remaining parts taken from reference TRBV9 and TRBJ1-5, reads DSGVTQTPKHLITATGQRVTLRCSPRSGDLSVYWYQQSLDQGLQFLIQYYNGEERAKGNILERFSAQQFPDLHSELNLSSLELGDSALYFCASSVRKEPQHFGDGTRLSIL.